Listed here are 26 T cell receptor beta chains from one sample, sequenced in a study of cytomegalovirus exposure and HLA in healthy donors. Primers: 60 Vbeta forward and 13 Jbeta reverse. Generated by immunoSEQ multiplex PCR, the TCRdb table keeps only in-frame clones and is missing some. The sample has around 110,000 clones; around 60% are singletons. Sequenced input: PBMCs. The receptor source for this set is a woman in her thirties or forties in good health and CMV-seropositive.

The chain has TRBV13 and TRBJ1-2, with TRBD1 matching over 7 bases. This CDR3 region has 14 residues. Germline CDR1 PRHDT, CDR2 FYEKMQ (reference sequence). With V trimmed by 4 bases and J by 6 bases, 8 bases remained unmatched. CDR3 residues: CASSSAGTVDGYTF. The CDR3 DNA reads TGTGCCAGCAGCTCTGCTGGGACAGTCGATGGCTACACCTTC.

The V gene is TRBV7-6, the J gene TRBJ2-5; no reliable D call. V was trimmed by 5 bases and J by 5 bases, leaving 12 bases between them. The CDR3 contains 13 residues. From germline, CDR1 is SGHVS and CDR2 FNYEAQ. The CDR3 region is CASSETLAETQYF. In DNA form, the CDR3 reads TGTGCCAGCAGCGAGACACTTGCGGAGACCCAGTACTTC. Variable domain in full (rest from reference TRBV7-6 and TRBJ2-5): GAGVSQSPRYKVTKRGQDVALRCDPISGHVSLYWYRQALGQGPEFLTYFNYEAQQDKSGLPNDRFSAERPEGSISTLTIQRTEQRDSAMYRCASSETLAETQYFGPGTRLLVL.

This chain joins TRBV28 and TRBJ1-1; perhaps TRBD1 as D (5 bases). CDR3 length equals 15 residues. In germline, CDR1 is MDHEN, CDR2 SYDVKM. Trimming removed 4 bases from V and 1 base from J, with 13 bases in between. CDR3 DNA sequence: TGTGCCAGCAGTTCGTTCTCGGGGGGGAACACTGAAGCTTTCTTT. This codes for CASSSFSGGNTEAFF.

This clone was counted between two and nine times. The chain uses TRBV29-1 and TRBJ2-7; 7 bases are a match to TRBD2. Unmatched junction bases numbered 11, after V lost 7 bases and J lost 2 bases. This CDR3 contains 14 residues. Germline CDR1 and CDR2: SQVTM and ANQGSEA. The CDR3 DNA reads TGCAGCGCGCTCAAAGCGGGAACAACCTACGAGCAGTACTTC. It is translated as CSALKAGTTYEQYF.

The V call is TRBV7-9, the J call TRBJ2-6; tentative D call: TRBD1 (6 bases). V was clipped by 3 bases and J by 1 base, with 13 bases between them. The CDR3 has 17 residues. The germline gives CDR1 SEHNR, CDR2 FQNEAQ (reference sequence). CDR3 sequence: CASSFWTEPSGANVLTF. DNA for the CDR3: TGTGCCAGCAGCTTCTGGACAGAACCTTCTGGGGCCAACGTCCTGACTTTC.

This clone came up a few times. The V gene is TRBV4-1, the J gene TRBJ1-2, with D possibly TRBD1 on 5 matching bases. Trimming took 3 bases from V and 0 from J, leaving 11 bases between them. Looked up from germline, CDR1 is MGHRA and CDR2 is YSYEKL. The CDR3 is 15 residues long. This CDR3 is CASSQTRTTNYGYTF. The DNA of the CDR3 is TGCGCCAGCAGCCAGACACGGACAACTAACTATGGCTACACCTTC.

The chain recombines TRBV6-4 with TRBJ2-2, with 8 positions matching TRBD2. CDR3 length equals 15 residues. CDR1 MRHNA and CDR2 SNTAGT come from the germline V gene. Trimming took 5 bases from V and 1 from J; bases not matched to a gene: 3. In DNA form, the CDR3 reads TGTGCCAGCAGTCTACTAGCGGAGAACACCGGGGAGCTGTTTTTT. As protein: CASSLLAENTGELFF.

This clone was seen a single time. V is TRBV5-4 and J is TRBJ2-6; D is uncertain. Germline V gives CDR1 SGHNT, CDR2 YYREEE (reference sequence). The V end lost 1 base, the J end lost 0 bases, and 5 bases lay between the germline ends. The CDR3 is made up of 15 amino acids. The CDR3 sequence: CASSLSLSGANVLTF. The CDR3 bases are TGTGCCAGCAGCTTGTCCCTCTCTGGGGCCAACGTCCTGACTTTC. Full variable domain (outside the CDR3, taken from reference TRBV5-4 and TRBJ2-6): ETGVTQSPTHLIKTRGQQVTLRCSSQSGHNTVSWYQQALGQGPQFIFQYYREEENGRGNFPPRFSGLQFPNYSSELNVNALELDDSALYLCASSLSLSGANVLTFGAGSRLTVL.

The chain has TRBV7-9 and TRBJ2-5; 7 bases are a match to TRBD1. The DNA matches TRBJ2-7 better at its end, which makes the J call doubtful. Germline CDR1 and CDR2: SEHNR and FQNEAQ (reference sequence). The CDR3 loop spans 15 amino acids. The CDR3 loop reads CASSFQGGAYYEQYF. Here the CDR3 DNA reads TGTGCCAGCAGCTTCCAAGGGGGCGCGTACTACGAGCAGTACTTC.

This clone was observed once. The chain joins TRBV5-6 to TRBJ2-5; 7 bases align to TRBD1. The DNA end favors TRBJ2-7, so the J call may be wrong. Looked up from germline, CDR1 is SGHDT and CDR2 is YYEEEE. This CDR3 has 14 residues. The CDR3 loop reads CASSLTGADYEQYF. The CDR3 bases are TGTGCCAGCAGCTTGACAGGGGCCGACTACGAGCAGTACTTC.

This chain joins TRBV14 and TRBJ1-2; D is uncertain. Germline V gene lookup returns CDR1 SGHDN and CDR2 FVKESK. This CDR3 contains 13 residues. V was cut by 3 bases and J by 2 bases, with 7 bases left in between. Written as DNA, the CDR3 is TGTGCCAGCAGCCAGGGCCAGAACTATGGCTACACCTTC. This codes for CASSQGQNYGYTF.

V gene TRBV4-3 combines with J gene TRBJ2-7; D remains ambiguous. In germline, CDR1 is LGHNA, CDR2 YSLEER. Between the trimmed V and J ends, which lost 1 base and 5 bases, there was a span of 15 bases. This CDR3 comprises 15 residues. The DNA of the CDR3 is TGCGCCAGCAGCCAAGTGGTCCGTGGGCCGGACGAGCAGTACTTC. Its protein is CASSQVVRGPDEQYF.

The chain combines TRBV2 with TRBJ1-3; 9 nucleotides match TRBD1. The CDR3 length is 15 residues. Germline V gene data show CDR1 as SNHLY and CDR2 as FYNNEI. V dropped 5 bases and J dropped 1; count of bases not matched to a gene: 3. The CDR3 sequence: CASSRGQGSGNTIYF. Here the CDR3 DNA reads TGTGCCAGCAGTCGAGGACAGGGGTCTGGAAACACCATATATTTT.

The CDR3 coding sequence is TGTGCCAGCAGTTATAGCCTTGTAGAGAACACTGAAGCTTTCTTT. Protein: CASSYSLVENTEAFF. The chain employs TRBV6-5 and TRBJ1-1; D is undetermined. V was pared by 3 bases and J by 1 base, with 12 bases between. Germline loops: CDR1 MNHEY, CDR2 SVGAGI. This CDR3 contains 15 residues.

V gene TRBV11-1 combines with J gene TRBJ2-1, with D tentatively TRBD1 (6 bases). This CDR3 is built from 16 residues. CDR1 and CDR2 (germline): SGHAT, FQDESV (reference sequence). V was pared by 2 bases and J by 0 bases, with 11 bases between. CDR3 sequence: CASSLQGSGSYNEQFF. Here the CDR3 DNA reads TGTGCCAGCAGCTTACAGGGGTCCGGCTCCTACAATGAGCAGTTCTTC.

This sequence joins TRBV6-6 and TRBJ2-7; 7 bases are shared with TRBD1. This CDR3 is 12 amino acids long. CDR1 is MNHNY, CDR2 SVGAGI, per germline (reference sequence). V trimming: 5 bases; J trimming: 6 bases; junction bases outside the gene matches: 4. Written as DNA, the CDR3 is TGTGCCAGCAGTCACAGGGGCTTCGAGCAGTACTTC. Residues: CASSHRGFEQYF.

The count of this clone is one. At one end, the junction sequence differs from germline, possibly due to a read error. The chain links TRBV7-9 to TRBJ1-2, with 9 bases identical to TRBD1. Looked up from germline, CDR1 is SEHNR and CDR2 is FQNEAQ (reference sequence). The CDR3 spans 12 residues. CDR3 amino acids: CSSSGQGSGYTF. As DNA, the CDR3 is TGTTCCAGCAGTGGACAGGGGAGCGGCTACACCTTC.

DNA for the CDR3: TGTGCCAGCAGCGTGGGGCCCGAGCAGTTCTTC. Its protein product is CASSVGPEQFF. The chain is built from TRBV9 and TRBJ2-1, with a weak D call TRBD1 (5 bases). The CDR3 extends over 11 amino acids. The V gene's germline CDR1 is SGDLS and CDR2 YYNGEE. V was pared by 2 bases and J by 10 bases, with 7 bases between.

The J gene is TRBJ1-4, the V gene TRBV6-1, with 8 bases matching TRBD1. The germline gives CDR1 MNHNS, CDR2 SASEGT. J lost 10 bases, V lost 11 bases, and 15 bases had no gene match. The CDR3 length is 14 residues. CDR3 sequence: CAPLSGAGGRKLFF. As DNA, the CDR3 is TGTGCCCCCTTAAGTGGTGCAGGGGGCAGAAAACTGTTTTTT.

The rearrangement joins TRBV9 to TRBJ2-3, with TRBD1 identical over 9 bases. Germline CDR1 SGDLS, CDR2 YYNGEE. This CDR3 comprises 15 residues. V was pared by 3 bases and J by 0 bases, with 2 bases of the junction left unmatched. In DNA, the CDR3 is TGTGCCAGCAGCGCCGGGACAGGGAGCACAGATACGCAGTATTTT. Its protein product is CASSAGTGSTDTQYF.

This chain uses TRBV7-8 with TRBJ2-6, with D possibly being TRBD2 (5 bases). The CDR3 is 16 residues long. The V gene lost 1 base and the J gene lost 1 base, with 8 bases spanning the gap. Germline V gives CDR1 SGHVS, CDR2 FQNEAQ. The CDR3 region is CASSLVRGSGANVLTF. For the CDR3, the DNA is TGTGCCAGCAGCTTAGTACGAGGGTCTGGGGCCAACGTCCTGACTTTC.

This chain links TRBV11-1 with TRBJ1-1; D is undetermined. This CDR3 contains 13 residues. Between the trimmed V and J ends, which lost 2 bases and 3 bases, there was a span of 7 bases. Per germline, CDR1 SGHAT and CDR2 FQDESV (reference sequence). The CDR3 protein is CASSLRTDTEAFF. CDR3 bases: TGTGCCAGCAGCTTACGGACTGACACTGAAGCTTTCTTT.

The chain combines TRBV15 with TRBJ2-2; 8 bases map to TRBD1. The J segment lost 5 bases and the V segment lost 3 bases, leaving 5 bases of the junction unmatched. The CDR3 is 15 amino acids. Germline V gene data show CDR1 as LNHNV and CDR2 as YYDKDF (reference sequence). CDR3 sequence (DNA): TGTGCCACCAGCAGGGACAGGGTAAAAACCGGGGAGCTGTTTTTT. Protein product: CATSRDRVKTGELFF.

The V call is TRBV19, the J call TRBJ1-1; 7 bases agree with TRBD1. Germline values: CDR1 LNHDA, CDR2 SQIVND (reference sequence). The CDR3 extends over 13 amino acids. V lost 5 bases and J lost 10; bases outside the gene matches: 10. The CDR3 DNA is TGTGCCAGTAGTCCCCCTCTACAGGGGCGAGCTTTCTTT. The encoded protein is CASSPPLQGRAFF.

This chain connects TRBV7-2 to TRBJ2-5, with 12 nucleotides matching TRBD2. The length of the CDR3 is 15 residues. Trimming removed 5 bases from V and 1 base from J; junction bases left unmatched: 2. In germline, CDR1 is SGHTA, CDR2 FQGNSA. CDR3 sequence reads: CASSRLAGAQETQYF. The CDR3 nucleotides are TGTGCCAGCAGCCGACTAGCGGGGGCCCAAGAGACCCAGTACTTC.

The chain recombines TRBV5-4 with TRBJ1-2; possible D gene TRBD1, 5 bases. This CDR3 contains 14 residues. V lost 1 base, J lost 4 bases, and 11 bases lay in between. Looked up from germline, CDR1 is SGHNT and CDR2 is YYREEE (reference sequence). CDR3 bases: TGTGCCAGCAGCTTGTGGCAGGGAGGCTATGGCTACACCTTC. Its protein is CASSLWQGGYGYTF.